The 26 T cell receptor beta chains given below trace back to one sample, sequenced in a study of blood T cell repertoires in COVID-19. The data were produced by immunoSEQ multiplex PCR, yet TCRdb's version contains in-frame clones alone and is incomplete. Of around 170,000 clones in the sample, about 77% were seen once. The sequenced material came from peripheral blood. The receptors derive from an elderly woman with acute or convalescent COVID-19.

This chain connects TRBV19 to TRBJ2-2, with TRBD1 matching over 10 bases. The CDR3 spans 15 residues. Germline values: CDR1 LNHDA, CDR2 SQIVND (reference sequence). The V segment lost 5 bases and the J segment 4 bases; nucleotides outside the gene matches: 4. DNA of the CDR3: TGTGCCAGTAGTCCGTGGACAGGGGGCACCGGGGAGCTGTTTTTT. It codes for CASSPWTGGTGELFF.

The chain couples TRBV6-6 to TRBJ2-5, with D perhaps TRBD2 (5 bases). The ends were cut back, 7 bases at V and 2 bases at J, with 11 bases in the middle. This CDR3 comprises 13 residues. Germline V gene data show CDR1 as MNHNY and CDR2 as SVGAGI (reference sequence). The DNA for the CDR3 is TGTGCCAGCAAGAGGGCGACGCAAGAGACCCAGTACTTC. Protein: CASKRATQETQYF.

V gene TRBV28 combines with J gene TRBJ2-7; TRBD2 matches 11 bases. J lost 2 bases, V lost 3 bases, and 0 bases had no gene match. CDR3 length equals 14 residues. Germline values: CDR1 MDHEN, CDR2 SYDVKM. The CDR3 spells CASSFSGRAYEQYF. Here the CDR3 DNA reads TGTGCCAGCAGTTTTAGCGGGAGGGCCTACGAGCAGTACTTC.

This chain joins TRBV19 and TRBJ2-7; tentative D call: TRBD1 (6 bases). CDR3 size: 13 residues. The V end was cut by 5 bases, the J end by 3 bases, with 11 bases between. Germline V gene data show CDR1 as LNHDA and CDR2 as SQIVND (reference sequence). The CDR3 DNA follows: TGTGCCAGTAGTGGAACAGGGAACTACGAGCAGTACTTC. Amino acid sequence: CASSGTGNYEQYF. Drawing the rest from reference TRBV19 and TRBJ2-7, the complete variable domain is DGGITQSPKYLFRKEGQNVTLSCEQNLNHDAMYWYRQDPGQGLRLIYYSQIVNDFQKGDIAEGYSVSREKKESFPLTVTSAQKNPTAFYLCASSGTGNYEQYFGPGTRLTVT.

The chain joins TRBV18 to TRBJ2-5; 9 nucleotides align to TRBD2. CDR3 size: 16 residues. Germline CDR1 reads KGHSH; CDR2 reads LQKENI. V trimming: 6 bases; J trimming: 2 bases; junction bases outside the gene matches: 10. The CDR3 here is CASSALLAGEQETQYF. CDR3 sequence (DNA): TGTGCCAGCTCCGCTTTACTAGCGGGTGAACAAGAGACCCAGTACTTC.

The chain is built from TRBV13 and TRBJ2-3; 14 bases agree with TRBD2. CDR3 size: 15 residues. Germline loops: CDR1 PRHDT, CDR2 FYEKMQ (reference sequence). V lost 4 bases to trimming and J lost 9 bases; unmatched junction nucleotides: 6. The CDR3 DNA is TGTGCCAGCAGCTCCGGACTAGCGGGAGGTAGCACGCAGTATTTT. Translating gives CASSSGLAGGSTQYF.

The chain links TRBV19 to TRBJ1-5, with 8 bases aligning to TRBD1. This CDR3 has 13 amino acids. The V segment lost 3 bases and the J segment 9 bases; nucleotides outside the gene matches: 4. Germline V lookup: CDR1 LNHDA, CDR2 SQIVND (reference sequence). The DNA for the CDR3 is TGTGCCAGTAGTATGGACAGGGTCTTGCCCCAGCATTTT. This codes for CASSMDRVLPQHF.

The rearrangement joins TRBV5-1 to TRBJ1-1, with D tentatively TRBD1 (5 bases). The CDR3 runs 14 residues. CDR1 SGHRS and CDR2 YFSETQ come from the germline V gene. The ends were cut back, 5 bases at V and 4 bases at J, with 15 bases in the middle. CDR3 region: CASSDQGGSTEAFF. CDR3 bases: TGCGCCAGCAGTGATCAGGGAGGGAGCACTGAAGCTTTCTTT.

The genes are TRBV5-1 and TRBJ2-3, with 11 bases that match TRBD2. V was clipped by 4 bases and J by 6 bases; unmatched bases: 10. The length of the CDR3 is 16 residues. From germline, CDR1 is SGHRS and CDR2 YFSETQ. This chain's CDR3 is CASSVTSGARGDTQYF. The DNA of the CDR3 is TGCGCCAGCAGCGTGACTAGCGGGGCGAGGGGGGATACGCAGTATTTT. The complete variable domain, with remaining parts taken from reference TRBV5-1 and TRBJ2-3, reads KAGVTQTPRYLIKTRGQQVTLSCSPISGHRSVSWYQQTPGQGLQFLFEYFSETQRNKGNFPGRFSGRQFSNSRSEMNVSTLELGDSALYLCASSVTSGARGDTQYFGPGTRLTVL.

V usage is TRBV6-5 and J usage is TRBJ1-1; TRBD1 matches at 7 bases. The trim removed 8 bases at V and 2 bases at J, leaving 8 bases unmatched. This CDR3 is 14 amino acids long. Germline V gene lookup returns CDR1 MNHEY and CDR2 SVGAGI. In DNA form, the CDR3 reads TGTGCCAGCGGCGTACAGGGGACCAACACTGAAGCTTTCTTT. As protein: CASGVQGTNTEAFF.

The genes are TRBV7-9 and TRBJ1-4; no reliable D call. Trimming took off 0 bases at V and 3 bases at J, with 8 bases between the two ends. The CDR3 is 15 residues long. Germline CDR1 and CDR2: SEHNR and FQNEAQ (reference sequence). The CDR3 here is CASSLAGRSNEKLFF. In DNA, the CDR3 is TGTGCCAGCAGCTTAGCGGGGAGGTCTAATGAAAAACTGTTTTTT.

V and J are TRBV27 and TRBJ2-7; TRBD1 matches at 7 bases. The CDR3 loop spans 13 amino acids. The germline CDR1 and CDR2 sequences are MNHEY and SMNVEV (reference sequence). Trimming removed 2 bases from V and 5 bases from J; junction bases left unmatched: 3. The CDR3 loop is CASSLAGGNEQYF. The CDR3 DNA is TGTGCCAGCAGTTTAGCAGGGGGAAACGAGCAGTACTTC.

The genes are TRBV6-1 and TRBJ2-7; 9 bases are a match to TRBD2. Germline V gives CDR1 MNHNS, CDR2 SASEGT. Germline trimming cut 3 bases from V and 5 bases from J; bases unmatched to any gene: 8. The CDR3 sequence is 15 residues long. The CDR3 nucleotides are TGTGCCAGCAGTGAGGGGACTAGCAAAATTGACGAGCAGTACTTC. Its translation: CASSEGTSKIDEQYF.

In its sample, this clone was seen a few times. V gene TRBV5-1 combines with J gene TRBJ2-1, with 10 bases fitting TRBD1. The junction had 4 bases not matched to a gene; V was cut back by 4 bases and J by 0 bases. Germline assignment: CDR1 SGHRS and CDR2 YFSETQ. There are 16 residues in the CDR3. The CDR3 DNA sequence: TGCGCCAGCAGCCCGGGACAGGGGATCTCCTACAATGAGCAGTTCTTC. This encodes CASSPGQGISYNEQFF.

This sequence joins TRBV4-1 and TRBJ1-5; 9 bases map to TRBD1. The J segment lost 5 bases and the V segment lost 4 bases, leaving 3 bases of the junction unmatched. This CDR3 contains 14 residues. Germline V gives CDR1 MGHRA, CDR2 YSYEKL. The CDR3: CASSLRTGDQPQHF. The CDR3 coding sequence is TGCGCCAGCAGCCTCCGGACAGGGGATCAGCCCCAGCATTTT.

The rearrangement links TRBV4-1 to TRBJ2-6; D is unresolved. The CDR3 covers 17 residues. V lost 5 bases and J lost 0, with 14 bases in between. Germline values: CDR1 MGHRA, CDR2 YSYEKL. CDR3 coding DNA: TGCGCCAGCAGCTTAGGAGACTCTTACTCTGGGGCCAACGTCCTGACTTTC. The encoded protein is CASSLGDSYSGANVLTF.

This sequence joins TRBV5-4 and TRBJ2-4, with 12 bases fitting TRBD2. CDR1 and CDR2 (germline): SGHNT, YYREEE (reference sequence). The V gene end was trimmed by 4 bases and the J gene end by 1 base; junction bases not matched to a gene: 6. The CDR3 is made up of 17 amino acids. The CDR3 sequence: CASSRGLAGTAKNIQYF. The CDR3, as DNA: TGTGCCAGCAGCCGAGGACTAGCGGGGACCGCCAAAAACATTCAGTACTTC.

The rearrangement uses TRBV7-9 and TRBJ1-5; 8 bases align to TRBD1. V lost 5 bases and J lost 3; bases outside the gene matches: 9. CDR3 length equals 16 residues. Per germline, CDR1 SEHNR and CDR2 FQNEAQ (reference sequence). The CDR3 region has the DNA TGTGCCAGCAGCCACTACGGACAGGGCCCCAATCAGCCCCAGCATTTT. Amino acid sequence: CASSHYGQGPNQPQHF.

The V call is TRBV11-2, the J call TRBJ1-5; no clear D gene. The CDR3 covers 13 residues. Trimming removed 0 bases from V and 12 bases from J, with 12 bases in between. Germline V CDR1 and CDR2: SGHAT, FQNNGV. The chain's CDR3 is CASSLDPARLQHF. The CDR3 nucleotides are TGTGCCAGCAGCTTAGATCCGGCGAGGCTCCAGCATTTT.

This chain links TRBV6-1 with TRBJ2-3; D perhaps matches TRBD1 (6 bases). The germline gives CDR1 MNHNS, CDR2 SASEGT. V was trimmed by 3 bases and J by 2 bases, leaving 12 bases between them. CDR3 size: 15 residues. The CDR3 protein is CASSETGPITDTQYF. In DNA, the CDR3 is TGTGCCAGCAGTGAGACAGGCCCTATCACAGATACGCAGTATTTT.

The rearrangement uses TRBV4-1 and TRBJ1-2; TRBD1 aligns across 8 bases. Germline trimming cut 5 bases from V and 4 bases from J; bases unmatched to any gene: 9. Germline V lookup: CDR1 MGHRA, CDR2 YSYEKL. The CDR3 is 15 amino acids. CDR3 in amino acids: CASSSGTGRGYGYTF. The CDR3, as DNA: TGCGCCAGCAGCTCCGGGACAGGAAGGGGCTATGGCTACACCTTC.

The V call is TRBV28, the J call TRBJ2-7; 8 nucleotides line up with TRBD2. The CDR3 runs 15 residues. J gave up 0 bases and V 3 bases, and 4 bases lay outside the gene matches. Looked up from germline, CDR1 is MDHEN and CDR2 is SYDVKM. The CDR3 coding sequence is TGTGCCAGCAGTTTCACCGGGAGGGCCTCCTACGAGCAGTACTTC. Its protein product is CASSFTGRASYEQYF.

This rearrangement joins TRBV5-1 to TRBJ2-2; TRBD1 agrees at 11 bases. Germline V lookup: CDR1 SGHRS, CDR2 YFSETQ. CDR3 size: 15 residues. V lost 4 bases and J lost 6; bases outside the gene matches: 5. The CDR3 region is CASSPMGQGAGELFF. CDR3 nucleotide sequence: TGCGCCAGCAGCCCGATGGGACAGGGGGCCGGGGAGCTGTTTTTT.

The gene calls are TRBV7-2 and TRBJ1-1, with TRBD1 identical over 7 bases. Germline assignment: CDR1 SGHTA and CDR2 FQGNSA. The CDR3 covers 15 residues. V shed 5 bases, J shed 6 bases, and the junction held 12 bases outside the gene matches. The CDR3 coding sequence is TGTGCCAGCAGCCTCTTTCTTCCCGGACAGGCTGAAGCTTTCTTT. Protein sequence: CASSLFLPGQAEAFF.

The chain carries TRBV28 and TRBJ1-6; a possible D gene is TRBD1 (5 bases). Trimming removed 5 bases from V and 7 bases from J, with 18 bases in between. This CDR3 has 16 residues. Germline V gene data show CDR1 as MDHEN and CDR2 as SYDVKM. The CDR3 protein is CASSPPGRVGNSPLHF. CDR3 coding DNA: TGTGCCAGCAGTCCCCCTGGCAGGGTTGGAAATTCACCCCTCCACTTT. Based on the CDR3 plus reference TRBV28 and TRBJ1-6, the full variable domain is DVKVTQSSRYLVKRTGEKVFLECVQDMDHENMFWYRQDPGLGLRLIYFSYDVKMKEKGDIPEGYSVSREKKERFSLILESASTNQTSMYLCASSPPGRVGNSPLHFGNGTRLTVT.

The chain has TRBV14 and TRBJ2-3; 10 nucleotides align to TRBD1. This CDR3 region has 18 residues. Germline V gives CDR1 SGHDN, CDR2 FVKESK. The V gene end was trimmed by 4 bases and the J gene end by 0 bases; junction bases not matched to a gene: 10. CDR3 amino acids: CASSPFFLGQGSTDTQYF. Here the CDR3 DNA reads TGTGCCAGCAGCCCGTTTTTTTTGGGACAGGGGAGCACAGATACGCAGTATTTT.